This TCR beta chain was captured by sequencing in a study of cytomegalovirus exposure and HLA in healthy donors. Amplification used 60 Vbeta primers and 13 Jbeta primers. Clones were sequenced by immunoSEQ multiplex PCR, and TCRdb holds only the in-frame ones, with some missing. The sample holds about 120,000 clones, about 15% seen once. V gave up 8 bases and J gave up 2 bases, with 23 bases separating them. The CDR3 runs to 16 residues. Germline V gives CDR1 GTSNPN, CDR2 SVGIG (reference sequence). This clone has more than one count but fewer than ten. The origin of this receptor is a female donor in good health and CMV-seropositive. Material for sequencing was PBMCs. The chain couples TRBV30 to TRBJ2-3; perhaps TRBD2 as D (6 bases). CDR3 in DNA: TGTGCCCTGGGGGGTCTTACAGGACTACACACAGATACGCAGTATTTT. Translated: CALGGLTGLHTDTQYF.